This T cell receptor beta chain was retrieved from a study of identical twins. This clonotype occurred many times. The CDR3 is made up of 15 amino acids. The ends lost 0 bases at V and 5 bases at J; junction bases unmatched: 1. Per the germline V gene, CDR1 is MDHEN and CDR2 is SYDVKM. From the 5' RACE reads, TCRdb called clonotypes with MiXCR, one entry per CDR3 protein. Here the sample spans around 1.7 million distinct CDR3 sequences, about 32% being singletons. The J gene is TRBJ2-4, the V gene TRBV28; TRBD1 agrees at 10 bases. This receptor was obtained from a newborn girl in good health. Sequenced sample: cord blood. As DNA, the CDR3 is TGTGCCAGCAGTTTATGGACAGGGGGCGAAAACATTCAGTACTTC. This translates into CASSLWTGGENIQYF.